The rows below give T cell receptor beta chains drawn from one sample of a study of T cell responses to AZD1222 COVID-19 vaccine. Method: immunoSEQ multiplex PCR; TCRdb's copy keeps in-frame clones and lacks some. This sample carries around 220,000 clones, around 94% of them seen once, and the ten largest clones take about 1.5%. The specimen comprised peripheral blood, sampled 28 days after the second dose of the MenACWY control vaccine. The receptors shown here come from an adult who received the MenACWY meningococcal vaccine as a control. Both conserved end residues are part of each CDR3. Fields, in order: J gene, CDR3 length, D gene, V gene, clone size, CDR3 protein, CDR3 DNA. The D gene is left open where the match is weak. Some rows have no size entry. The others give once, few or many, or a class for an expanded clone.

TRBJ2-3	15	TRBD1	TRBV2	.	CASSWTGGLTDTQYF	TGTGCCAGCAGTTGGACAGGGGGCCTGACAGATACGCAGTATTTT
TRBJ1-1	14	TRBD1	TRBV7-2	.	CASTLTGGNTEAFF	TGTGCCAGCACCCTGACAGGGGGGAACACTGAAGCTTTCTTT
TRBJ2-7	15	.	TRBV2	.	CASSDGRKAGWEQYF	TGTGCCAGCAGTGATGGTCGGAAGGCGGGTTGGGAGCAGTACTTC
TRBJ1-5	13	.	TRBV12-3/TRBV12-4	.	CASSFLSNQPQHF	TGTGCCAGCAGTTTTCTAAGCAATCAGCCCCAGCATTTT
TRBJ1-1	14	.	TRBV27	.	CASSLTGKNTEAFF	TGTGCCAGCAGTTTGACAGGAAAGAACACTGAAGCTTTCTTT
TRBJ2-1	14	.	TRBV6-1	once	CASSEWEEINEQFF	TGTGCCAGCAGTGAATGGGAAGAAATCAATGAGCAGTTCTTC
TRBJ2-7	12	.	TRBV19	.	CASSGDTYEQYF	TGTGCCAGTAGTGGGGACACCTACGAGCAGTACTTC
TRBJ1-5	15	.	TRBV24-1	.	CATSEDGGGEQPQHF	TGTGCCACCAGTGAAGATGGGGGGGGCGAACAGCCCCAGCATTTT
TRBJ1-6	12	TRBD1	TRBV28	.	CASSPGQSTLHF	TGTGCCAGCTCACCGGGACAGTCTACCCTCCACTTT
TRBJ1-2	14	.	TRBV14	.	CASSPRLDSGGYTF	TGTGCCAGCAGCCCCCGACTGGACAGCGGGGGCTACACCTTC
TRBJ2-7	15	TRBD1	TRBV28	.	CASRIAGQGNYEQYF	TGTGCCAGCAGGATAGCCGGACAGGGGAACTACGAGCAGTACTTC
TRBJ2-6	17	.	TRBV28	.	CASSFWGESSGANVLTF	TGTGCCAGCAGTTTTTGGGGGGAAAGCTCTGGGGCCAACGTCCTGACTTTC
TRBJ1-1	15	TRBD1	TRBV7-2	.	CASSLLDRRGTEAFF	TGTGCCAGCAGCTTACTGGACAGGAGGGGGACTGAAGCTTTCTTT
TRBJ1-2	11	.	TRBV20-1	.	CSALTDYGYTF	TGCAGTGCTCTGACAGACTATGGCTACACCTTC
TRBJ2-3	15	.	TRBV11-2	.	CASSLGLRPTDTQYF	TGTGCCAGCAGCTTAGGGTTGCGGCCCACAGATACGCAGTATTTT
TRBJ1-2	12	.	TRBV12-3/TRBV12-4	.	CASSLHGGGYTF	TGTGCCAGCAGTTTACACGGAGGCGGCTACACCTTC
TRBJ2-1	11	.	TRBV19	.	CASSIRGEQFF	TGTGCCAGTAGTATCAGGGGTGAGCAGTTCTTC